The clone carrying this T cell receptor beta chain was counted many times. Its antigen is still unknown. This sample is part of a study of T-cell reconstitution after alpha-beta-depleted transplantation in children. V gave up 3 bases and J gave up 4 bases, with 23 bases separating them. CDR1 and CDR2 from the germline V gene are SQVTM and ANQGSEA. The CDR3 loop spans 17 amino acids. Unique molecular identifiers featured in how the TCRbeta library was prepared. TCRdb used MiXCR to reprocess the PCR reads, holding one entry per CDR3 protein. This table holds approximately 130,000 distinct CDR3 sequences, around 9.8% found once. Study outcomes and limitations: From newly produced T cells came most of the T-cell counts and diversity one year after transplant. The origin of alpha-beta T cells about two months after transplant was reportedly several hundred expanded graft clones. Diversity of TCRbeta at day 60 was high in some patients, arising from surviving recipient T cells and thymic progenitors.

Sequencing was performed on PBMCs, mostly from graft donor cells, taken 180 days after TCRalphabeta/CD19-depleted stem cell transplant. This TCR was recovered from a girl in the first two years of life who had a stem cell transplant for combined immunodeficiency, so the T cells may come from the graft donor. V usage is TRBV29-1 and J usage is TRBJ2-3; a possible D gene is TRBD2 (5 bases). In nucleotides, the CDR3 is TGCAGCGTTGACCCCTTGGTTCCTCGGGGAAGGGCAGATACGCAGTATTTT. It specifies CSVDPLVPRGRADTQYF.